Each of the 4 T cell receptor beta chains below was sequenced from the same sample in a study of T cell responses to AZD1222 COVID-19 vaccine. Some clones are missing from TCRdb's copy, which holds only in-frame ones; the method was immunoSEQ multiplex PCR. This table holds roughly 180,000 clones, about nine tenths found once. Specimen: peripheral blood, collected on day 0 of AZD1222 vaccination. The receptors come from an adult in good health.

V is TRBV9 and J is TRBJ2-3; TRBD2 matches 9 bases. V lost 4 bases and J lost 7; bases outside the gene matches: 13. The CDR3 has 16 residues. The germline V gene encodes CDR1 SGDLS and CDR2 YYNGEE. CDR3 in amino acids: CASSPVGGGAINTQYF. DNA for the CDR3: TGTGCCAGCAGCCCCGTGGGCGGGGGGGCGATAAATACGCAGTATTTT.

This clone was seen only a few times. The rearrangement joins TRBV18 to TRBJ1-1, with TRBD1 as a possible D gene (5 bases). This CDR3 is 15 amino acids long. Germline V gives CDR1 KGHSH, CDR2 LQKENI. Trimming left V 6 bases short and J 1 base short, with 15 bases between. The CDR3 nucleotides read TGTGCCAGCTCCCCCCGGGGACTCCAGAACACTGAAGCTTTCTTT. Its protein is CASSPRGLQNTEAFF.

The V call is TRBV5-8, the J call TRBJ2-2; D is uncertain. This CDR3 contains 17 residues. CDR1 and CDR2 from the germline V gene are SGHTS and YDEGEE. Trimming removed 1 base from V and 1 base from J, with 14 bases in between. The CDR3 reads CASSLNFGTENTGELFF. The CDR3 DNA sequence: TGTGCCAGCAGCTTGAATTTTGGAACAGAGAACACCGGGGAGCTGTTTTTT. Full variable domain (missing parts from reference TRBV5-8 and TRBJ2-2): EAGVTQSPTHLIKTRGQQATLRCSPISGHTSVYWYQQALGLGLQFLLWYDEGEERNRGNFPPRFSGRQFPNYSSELNVNALELEDSALYLCASSLNFGTENTGELFFGEGSRLTVL.

The chain has TRBV12-3 or TRBV12-4 and TRBJ1-2, with D possibly TRBD1 on 5 matching bases. This CDR3 has 13 residues. The ends were cut back, 8 bases at V and 7 bases at J, with 17 bases in the middle. Here the CDR3 reads CASRGPSGGGYTF. The CDR3 nucleotides read TGTGCCAGCCGAGGGCCCTCGGGGGGTGGCTACACCTTC.